The 26 T cell receptor beta chains below come from one sample, sequenced in a study of T cells after posttransplantation cyclophosphamide. Control samples came 1 year after myeloablative marrow transplants with methotrexate plus calcineurin inhibitor. Profiled with immunoSEQ multiplex PCR; TCRdb holds only in-frame clones, not every one. In the table there are about 21,000 clones, 86% of which are singletons. Sequenced material: PBMCs, taken 362 days after allogeneic stem cell transplant with calcineurin inhibitor and methotrexate. These TCRs come from a female patient in her 30s who received an allogeneic stem cell transplant from an unrelated donor, was CMV-positive, and had acute and chronic GVHD. Some T cells may possibly be graft donor cells.

The rearrangement links TRBV30 to TRBJ2-3; D possibly corresponds to TRBD2 (5 bases). Per the germline V gene, CDR1 is GTSNPN and CDR2 is SVGIG (reference sequence). The CDR3 is made up of 15 amino acids. Deletions cut 3 bases from V and 0 bases from J, with 13 bases between. CDR3 residues: CAWSLEGSSTDTQYF. The CDR3 DNA reads as TGTGCCTGGAGCCTTGAGGGATCTAGCACAGATACGCAGTATTTT.

V gene TRBV4-1 combines with J gene TRBJ2-7; D is perhaps TRBD2 (6 bases). The germline V and J ends were trimmed by 1 base and 2 bases, with 12 bases remaining between them. This CDR3 contains 15 residues. Germline lookup yields CDR1 MGHRA and CDR2 YSYEKL. The CDR3 sequence: CASSQGPDYAYEQYF. The CDR3 bases are TGCGCCAGCAGCCAAGGACCGGACTACGCCTACGAGCAGTACTTC.

This clone turned up a few times. The chain has TRBV19 and TRBJ2-1; perhaps TRBD2 as D (6 bases). Trimming pared 8 bases from V and 4 bases from J, leaving 15 bases between. CDR3 size: 14 residues. Germline CDR1 reads LNHDA; CDR2 reads SQIVND (reference sequence). The CDR3 region is CASCRGILYNEQFF. The CDR3, as DNA: TGTGCCAGTTGTCGGGGGATCCTATACAATGAGCAGTTCTTC.

This clone occurred a few times. In DNA, the CDR3 is TGTGCCAGCAAATTAATAGGAGAATCCTACGAGCAGTACTTC. Its protein product is CASKLIGESYEQYF. The V call is TRBV6-6, the J call TRBJ2-7; D call uncertain. V dropped 7 bases and J dropped 1 base, with 14 bases sitting between them. This CDR3 region has 14 residues. CDR1 is MNHNY and CDR2 is SVGAGI in the germline V gene (reference sequence).

The chain employs TRBV6-5 and TRBJ2-5, with 9 bases fitting TRBD2. Judging by the DNA end, TRBJ2-7 fits better; the J call may be wrong. Germline CDR1 MNHEY, CDR2 SVGAGI. This CDR3 comprises 15 residues. The chain's CDR3 is CASSYQRGASYEQYF. The CDR3 DNA sequence: TGTGCCAGCAGTTACCAGCGGGGGGCTTCCTACGAGCAGTACTTC.

This clone has more than one count but fewer than ten. The genes are TRBV25-1 and TRBJ2-5, with 8 bases lining up with TRBD2. V was clipped by 5 bases and J by 5 bases; unmatched bases: 4. Germline V gives CDR1 MGHDK, CDR2 SYGVNS. This CDR3 region has 13 residues. CDR3 loop: CASSRSGGETQYF. The CDR3 region has the DNA TGTGCCAGCAGTCGGAGCGGGGGCGAGACCCAGTACTTC. The complete variable domain, with remaining parts taken from reference TRBV25-1 and TRBJ2-5, reads EADIYQTPRYLVIGTGKKITLECSQTMGHDKMYWYQQDPGMELHLIHYSYGVNSTEKGDLSSESTVSRIRTEHFPLTLESARPSHTSQYLCASSRSGGETQYFGPGTRLLVL.

This clone was counted a single time. The chain recombines TRBV7-3 with TRBJ2-6; TRBD1 is a possible D gene (5 bases). With 6 bases removed from V and 4 bases from J, the gap between germline ends came to 16 bases. Germline values: CDR1 SGHTA, CDR2 FQGTGA. The CDR3 loop spans 16 amino acids. The CDR3 loop is CASSPIRATGANVLTF. The CDR3 bases are TGTGCCAGCAGTCCCATCAGGGCGACCGGGGCCAACGTCCTGACTTTC.

This clone appeared once. The V and J genes are TRBV5-6 and TRBJ1-5; D not resolved. This CDR3 has 15 residues. V lost 4 bases and J lost 2, with 13 bases in between. In germline, CDR1 is SGHDT, CDR2 YYEEEE. The CDR3 is CASSPIGEGNQPQHF. CDR3 coding DNA: TGTGCCAGCAGCCCGATTGGAGAGGGCAATCAGCCCCAGCATTTT.

The chain employs TRBV30 and TRBJ1-3; a weak D match, TRBD1 (5 bases). This CDR3 region has 14 residues. Germline assignment: CDR1 GTSNPN and CDR2 SVGIG (reference sequence). V was cut by 0 bases and J by 1 base, with 7 bases left in between. This CDR3 is CAWSVKGSGNTIYF. The CDR3 coding sequence is TGTGCCTGGAGTGTGAAGGGGTCTGGAAACACCATATATTTT.

V and J are TRBV28 and TRBJ2-7; 7 positions match TRBD2. This CDR3 spans 14 amino acids. The V and J ends lost 5 bases and 2 bases, in that order; junction bases with no gene match: 6. The germline V gene encodes CDR1 MDHEN and CDR2 SYDVKM. The CDR3 DNA is TGTGCCAGCAGTACGGGGGGTTCTGCCTACGAGCAGTACTTC. As protein: CASSTGGSAYEQYF.

The chain joins TRBV19 to TRBJ2-3; D is unresolved. With 1 base removed from V and 0 bases from J, the gap between germline ends came to 8 bases. This CDR3 comprises 15 residues. Germline V gives CDR1 LNHDA, CDR2 SQIVND (reference sequence). In DNA, the CDR3 is TGTGCCAGTAGTATAGGAAGCGCTAGCACAGATACGCAGTATTTT. Residues: CASSIGSASTDTQYF.

The chain combines TRBV6-4 with TRBJ2-1; 11 bases fit TRBD2. The CDR3 is 16 residues long. The V gene's germline CDR1 is MRHNA and CDR2 SNTAGT. V was pared by 0 bases and J by 7 bases, with 5 bases of the junction left unmatched. CDR3 nucleotides: TGTGCCAGCAGTGACTCCGGGACTAGCGGAAGAAATGAGCAGTTCTTC. Translated: CASSDSGTSGRNEQFF.

In regard to this clone: The sample contains more than one DNA sequence encoding this CDR3. The chain recombines TRBV5-5 with TRBJ2-1; tentatively, D is TRBD1 (6 bases). The CDR3 spans 13 residues. Germline CDR1 reads SGHKS; CDR2 reads YYEKEE (reference sequence). V lost 4 bases and J 13 bases, leaving 18 bases between the germline ends. DNA for the CDR3: TGTGCCAGCAGCGCACTAAGGTGGGGGCTACAGTTCTTC. It translates to CASSALRWGLQFF.

The gene calls are TRBV18 and TRBJ1-2; D perhaps matches TRBD1 (5 bases). The CDR3 has 14 residues. Deletions cut 4 bases from V and 8 bases from J, with 17 bases between. CDR1 KGHSH and CDR2 LQKENI come from the germline V gene. This chain's CDR3 is CASSLEIREGGYTF. The CDR3 region has the DNA TGTGCCAGCTCACTAGAAATCAGGGAAGGGGGCTACACCTTC.

The V gene is TRBV5-6, the J gene TRBJ1-1; TRBD1 might be the D (5 bases). Trimming removed 4 bases from V and 6 bases from J, with 16 bases in between. CDR3 length: 14 amino acids. Germline V CDR1 and CDR2: SGHDT, YYEEEE. The CDR3 nucleotides are TGTGCCAGCAGCCCAGACAGCTTATCCGCTGAAGCTTTCTTT. Encoded protein: CASSPDSLSAEAFF.

The genes are TRBV18 and TRBJ2-7; tentatively, D is TRBD1 (7 bases). Trimming cost V 2 bases and J 6 bases, with 20 bases left between them. This CDR3 spans 16 amino acids. CDR1 and CDR2 from the germline V gene are KGHSH and LQKENI. Here the CDR3 reads CASSPGVSGGSGEQYF. In nucleotides, the CDR3 is TGTGCCAGCTCACCAGGAGTTTCAGGGGGGTCCGGCGAGCAGTACTTC.

This CDR3 reads CATSSDRTGGSDLNTQYF. DNA for the CDR3: TGTGCCACCAGCTCTGACCGGACAGGGGGCTCCGATCTAAATACCCAGTACTTC. The genes are TRBV15 and TRBJ2-5; 11 bases align to TRBD1. The germline gives CDR1 LNHNV, CDR2 YYDKDF (reference sequence). V lost 5 bases to trimming and J lost 8 bases; unmatched junction nucleotides: 19. This CDR3 contains 18 residues.

This clone appeared a few times. The CDR3 coding sequence is TGTGCCAGCAGACCTGACAGTGTTGGCTACACCTTC. This translates into CASRPDSVGYTF. V gene TRBV28 combines with J gene TRBJ1-2; D might be TRBD1 (5 bases). The V end was cut by 6 bases, the J end by 7 bases, with 12 bases between. CDR3 length equals 12 residues. The V gene's germline CDR1 is MDHEN and CDR2 SYDVKM.

On this clone itself: Sequence at one end of the junction differs from germline and may be a read error. The J gene is TRBJ2-3, the V gene TRBV5-1; 8 bases line up with TRBD2. CDR1 and CDR2 (germline): SGHRS, YFSETQ. This CDR3 is 12 amino acids long. The CDR3 DNA reads TGCGCCAGCAGCTCGGGCGCAGCGGGAGCAAATTTT. Translation gives CASSSGAAGANF.

This clone was recorded a few times. The V call is TRBV5-1, the J call TRBJ1-1; TRBD1 matches 7 bases. Germline values: CDR1 SGHRS, CDR2 YFSETQ. J lost 10 bases, V lost 3 bases, and 9 bases had no gene match. This CDR3 spans 13 amino acids. DNA for the CDR3: TGCGCCAGCAGCTGGGACGACAGGGAAAGAGCTTTCTTT. It yields the protein CASSWDDRERAFF. The whole variable domain, remainder taken from reference TRBV5-1 and TRBJ1-1, is KAGVTQTPRYLIKTRGQQVTLSCSPISGHRSVSWYQQTPGQGLQFLFEYFSETQRNKGNFPGRFSGRQFSNSRSEMNVSTLELGDSALYLCASSWDDRERAFFGQGTRLTVV.

V is TRBV6-6 and J is TRBJ1-6; 7 nucleotides line up with TRBD1. Germline values: CDR1 MNHNY, CDR2 SVGAGI (reference sequence). With 4 bases clipped from V and 7 bases from J, the junction kept 4 bases outside the gene matches. The CDR3 is made up of 14 amino acids. CDR3 sequence (DNA): TGTGCCAGCAGTTCCACCAGGGGGAATTCACCCCTCCACTTT. Translating it yields CASSSTRGNSPLHF.

The chain uses TRBV7-2 and TRBJ2-3; TRBD1 matches 11 bases. V trimming: 6 bases; J trimming: 8 bases; junction bases outside the gene matches: 13. The CDR3 contains 16 residues. CDR1 and CDR2 (germline): SGHTA, FQGNSA. The CDR3 DNA reads TGTGCCAGCAGTTTTAGGGGGACAGGGGGGGGTGCTACGCAGTATTTT. This sequence encodes CASSFRGTGGGATQYF.

The V gene is TRBV27, the J gene TRBJ2-1, with D tentatively TRBD1 (5 bases). The CDR3 is 14 residues long. The V end lost 6 bases, the J end lost 7 bases, and 16 bases lay between the germline ends. In germline, CDR1 is MNHEY, CDR2 SMNVEV (reference sequence). The CDR3 is CASSRLGAGNEQFF. The CDR3 nucleotides are TGTGCCAGCAGCCGGTTAGGGGCAGGGAATGAGCAGTTCTTC.

The chain employs TRBV6-5 and TRBJ2-2; TRBD2 aligns across 7 bases. The CDR3 consists of 15 residues. In germline, CDR1 is MNHEY, CDR2 SVGAGI. V gave up 5 bases and J gave up 0 bases; unmatched junction bases: 3. CDR3 sequence reads: CASSPGGSNTGELFF. The CDR3 nucleotides read TGTGCCAGCAGTCCCGGGGGGTCGAACACCGGGGAGCTGTTTTTT.

V and J are TRBV6-1 and TRBJ2-2; a possible D gene is TRBD2 (5 bases). The germline gives CDR1 MNHNS, CDR2 SASEGT. Trimming left V 4 bases short and J 7 bases short, with 7 bases between. The CDR3 is 12 amino acids. DNA of the CDR3: TGTGCCAGCAGTGGGACTCACGGGGAGCTGTTTTTT. This codes for CASSGTHGELFF.

This clone has just a few counts. The chain uses TRBV19 and TRBJ2-7; tentative D call: TRBD1 (5 bases). Trimming removed 8 bases at V and 2 bases at J, with 13 bases between. This CDR3 contains 13 residues. The germline V gene encodes CDR1 LNHDA and CDR2 SQIVND (reference sequence). CDR3 sequence reads: CASEDTETYEQYF. The CDR3 nucleotides are TGTGCCAGTGAGGACACTGAGACCTACGAGCAGTACTTC.